This T cell receptor (beta chain) was observed in a study of blood T cell repertoires in COVID-19. This CDR3 is 18 amino acids long. Germline CDR1 is LNHNV and CDR2 is YYDKDF (reference sequence). V was cut by 2 bases and J by 4 bases, with 21 bases left in between. Only in-frame clones appear in the TCRdb table, and some are missing; sequencing was by immunoSEQ multiplex PCR. Here the sample spans approximately 76,000 clones, around 88% being singletons. The rearrangement uses TRBV15 and TRBJ1-3, with D unclear. This clonotype originated in a man younger than 40 with acute or convalescent COVID-19. Sequenced: peripheral blood. CDR3 residues: CATSRKGGSNMRGNTIYF. In nucleotides, the CDR3 is TGTGCCACCAGCAGAAAGGGAGGGAGTAACATGCGAGGAAACACCATATATTTT.